The next 23 T cell receptor beta chains were all read from a single sample in a study of cytomegalovirus exposure and HLA in healthy donors. The table came from immunoSEQ multiplex PCR; TCRdb's copy has only in-frame clones and leaves some out. Found here are about 89,000 clones, less than 90% of them singletons; the top ten hold 9.5% to 13%. Sequenced: PBMCs. The receptors come from a young woman in good health and CMV-seropositive.

CDR3 protein: CASSDRGLGYGYTF. The CDR3 DNA is TGTGCCAGCAGTGACAGGGGCTTAGGCTATGGCTACACCTTC. This chain uses TRBV2 with TRBJ1-2; D perhaps matches TRBD1 (6 bases). Germline V gives CDR1 SNHLY, CDR2 FYNNEI. The CDR3 spans 14 residues. Trimming shortened V by 3 bases and J by 4 bases, and 12 bases separated the two germline ends.

This clone was counted between two and nine times. This chain connects TRBV6-1 to TRBJ2-3; 12 nucleotides align to TRBD2. With 2 bases clipped from V and 4 bases from J, the junction kept 1 base outside the gene matches. The CDR3 loop spans 15 amino acids. Germline CDR1 is MNHNS and CDR2 is SASEGT. This CDR3 reads CASSELAGGSDTQYF. The CDR3 DNA is TGTGCCAGCAGTGAACTAGCGGGGGGGTCAGATACGCAGTATTTT.

The J gene is TRBJ2-2, the V gene TRBV19; 8 bases align to TRBD1. V dropped 7 bases and J dropped 3; count of bases not matched to a gene: 10. CDR1 and CDR2 from the germline V gene are LNHDA and SQIVND (reference sequence). CDR3 length: 16 residues. CDR3 region: CASIRGRGRDTGELFF. The CDR3 DNA reads as TGTGCCAGTATCCGGGGCAGGGGGCGGGACACCGGGGAGCTGTTTTTT.

The chain is built from TRBV7-9 and TRBJ1-2, with 9 bases identical to TRBD1. Trimming at V came to 1 base and at J to 0 bases, leaving 3 bases not matched to a gene. Germline V gives CDR1 SEHNR, CDR2 FQNEAQ (reference sequence). The CDR3 is made up of 16 amino acids. Here the CDR3 reads CASSLEGDRANYGYTF. CDR3 bases: TGTGCCAGCAGCTTAGAAGGGGACAGGGCTAACTATGGCTACACCTTC.

The chain links TRBV27 to TRBJ1-4; no clear D gene. Germline loops: CDR1 MNHEY, CDR2 SMNVEV (reference sequence). This CDR3 has 18 residues. Trimming took off 4 bases at V and 0 bases at J, with 18 bases between the two ends. Written as DNA, the CDR3 is TGTGCCAGCAGTTCCCCGGACGGGAGGAGTGCAACTAATGAAAAACTGTTTTTT. Protein sequence: CASSSPDGRSATNEKLFF.

This clone has just one count. This chain links TRBV30 with TRBJ1-2; TRBD1 might be the D (5 bases). The V gene's germline CDR1 is GTSNPN and CDR2 SVGIG (reference sequence). This CDR3 is 13 amino acids long. V was trimmed by 0 bases and J by 8 bases, leaving 13 bases between them. In DNA, the CDR3 is TGTGCCTGGAGTGTACGCAGGGTCGGGGGCTACACCTTC. Translation gives CAWSVRRVGGYTF.

The chain has TRBV7-9 and TRBJ1-5; D is ambiguous. This CDR3 contains 13 residues. Germline loops: CDR1 SEHNR, CDR2 FQNEAQ (reference sequence). V gave up 2 bases and J gave up 4 bases, with 6 bases separating them. The DNA of the CDR3 is TGTGCCAGCAGCTTACCGGGAAATCAGCCCCAGCATTTT. This encodes CASSLPGNQPQHF.

This clone was recorded once. CDR3 DNA: TGTGCCAGCAGCCAGGACAGTGGATACTATGGCTACACCTTC. Translated: CASSQDSGYYGYTF. J is TRBJ1-2 and V is TRBV7-8, with D perhaps TRBD1 (6 bases). CDR1 is SGHVS and CDR2 is FQNEAQ in the germline V gene. The V and J ends lost 5 bases and 3 bases respectively, with 13 bases between them. The CDR3 covers 14 residues.

The genes are TRBV2 and TRBJ2-4, with a tentative D call TRBD1 (5 bases). CDR1 is SNHLY, CDR2 FYNNEI, per germline. V was clipped by 5 bases and J by 6 bases, with 11 bases between them. This CDR3 has 13 amino acids. The CDR3, as DNA: TGTGCCAGCAGTCCAGACAGAGCAAACATTCAGTACTTC. It codes for CASSPDRANIQYF.

The chain is built from TRBV29-1 and TRBJ2-1; TRBD2 agrees at 7 bases. With 6 bases clipped from V and 5 bases from J, the junction kept 10 bases outside the gene matches. The length of the CDR3 is 14 residues. Germline lookup yields CDR1 SQVTM and CDR2 ANQGSEA. The CDR3 bases are TGCAGCGTGGCGGGGGTCGTAGGTCACAATGAGCAGTTCTTC. It codes for CSVAGVVGHNEQFF.

This clone came up once. The CDR3: CASSETTRNTGELFF. The CDR3 bases are TGTGCCAGCAGTGAAACCACTAGGAACACCGGGGAGCTGTTTTTT. J is TRBJ2-2 and V is TRBV6-1, with a weak D call TRBD2 (5 bases). V dropped 2 bases and J dropped 1 base, with 8 bases sitting between them. The CDR3 loop spans 15 amino acids. CDR1 and CDR2 from the germline V gene are MNHNS and SASEGT.

The V call is TRBV10-3, the J call TRBJ2-3; 9 positions agree with TRBD1. The junction had 9 bases not matched to a gene; V was cut back by 4 bases and J by 1 base. CDR1 and CDR2 from the germline V gene are ENHRY and SYGVKD. The CDR3 extends over 17 amino acids. This CDR3 reads CAISGWMRDRGTDTQYF. As DNA, the CDR3 is TGTGCCATCAGTGGTTGGATGAGGGACAGGGGCACAGATACGCAGTATTTT.

Only a few counts were recorded for this clone. The V gene is TRBV4-2, the J gene TRBJ2-1; D is uncertain. Trimming cost V 0 bases and J 3 bases, with 6 bases left between them. CDR3 size: 14 residues. Germline V gives CDR1 LGHNA, CDR2 YNFKEQ. The CDR3 bases are TGTGCCAGCAGCCAAGATTCAGTCTACAATGAGCAGTTCTTC. Translating it yields CASSQDSVYNEQFF.

This sequence joins TRBV19 and TRBJ2-5; a weak D match, TRBD2 (6 bases). The germline V gene encodes CDR1 LNHDA and CDR2 SQIVND (reference sequence). The CDR3 runs to 14 residues. V was shortened by 7 bases and J by 5 bases, with 17 bases between the two germline ends. CDR3 nucleotide sequence: TGTGCCAGTAAGGGTAGCGGAGAGGTCGAGACCCAGTACTTC. Amino acids: CASKGSGEVETQYF.

This clone was counted a single time. This sequence joins TRBV5-1 and TRBJ1-2; TRBD1 might be the D (5 bases). CDR3 length equals 17 residues. Germline V gene sequence: CDR1 SGHRS, CDR2 YFSETQ. The V gene lost 2 bases and the J gene lost 0 bases, with 17 bases spanning the gap. CDR3 in amino acids: CASSLGTDSRPNYGYTF. Written as DNA, the CDR3 is TGCGCCAGCAGCTTAGGAACCGACAGCAGACCTAACTATGGCTACACCTTC.

The chain joins TRBV6-4 to TRBJ2-3; 7 positions match TRBD2. Germline CDR1 reads MRHNA; CDR2 reads SNTAGT. The CDR3 is 15 amino acids. V trimming: 3 bases; J trimming: 0 bases; junction bases outside the gene matches: 3. The CDR3 DNA is TGTGCCAGCAGTGAAGGCGGGGGAAGCACAGATACGCAGTATTTT. Protein sequence: CASSEGGGSTDTQYF.

This chain links TRBV18 with TRBJ2-7, with 7 bases identical to TRBD1. Germline V CDR1 and CDR2: KGHSH, LQKENI. The ends lost 3 bases at V and 4 bases at J; junction bases unmatched: 12. The CDR3 extends over 16 amino acids. CDR3 coding DNA: TGTGCCAGCTCACCCCGTTCCGGGACAGAGAGTTACGAGCAGTACTTC. Its protein is CASSPRSGTESYEQYF.

The chain is built from TRBV27 and TRBJ2-1; possible D gene TRBD2, 5 bases. V lost 6 bases and J 8 bases, leaving 14 bases between the germline ends. CDR1 is MNHEY and CDR2 is SMNVEV in the germline V gene (reference sequence). The CDR3 runs to 13 residues. DNA of the CDR3: TGTGCCAGCAGCCCTCCGGCTAGCTATGAGCAGTTCTTC. Translation gives CASSPPASYEQFF.

The chain links TRBV9 to TRBJ2-1; possibly TRBD2 for D (7 bases). CDR3 length: 16 residues. The V gene lost 4 bases and the J gene lost 4 bases, with 18 bases spanning the gap. Per germline, CDR1 SGDLS and CDR2 YYNGEE. CDR3 sequence: CASSSRRGQEYNEQFF. DNA of the CDR3: TGTGCCAGCAGCTCGCGGCGGGGGCAAGAATACAATGAGCAGTTCTTC. Together with reference TRBV9 and TRBJ2-1, the CDR3 gives the full variable domain: DSGVTQTPKHLITATGQRVTLRCSPRSGDLSVYWYQQSLDQGLQFLIQYYNGEERAKGNILERFSAQQFPDLHSELNLSSLELGDSALYFCASSSRRGQEYNEQFFGPGTRLTVL.

The rearrangement uses TRBV15 and TRBJ2-3, with TRBD2 identical over 10 bases. Germline CDR1 is LNHNV and CDR2 is YYDKDF (reference sequence). This CDR3 comprises 18 residues. J gave up 0 bases and V 5 bases, and 11 bases lay outside the gene matches. The DNA for the CDR3 is TGTGCCACCAGCGGACTACTAGCGGGGCCATATAGCACAGATACGCAGTATTTT. Translation gives CATSGLLAGPYSTDTQYF.

The V and J genes are TRBV25-1 and TRBJ2-7; a possible D gene is TRBD2 (7 bases). The CDR3 has 14 amino acids. Trimming took 8 bases from V and 5 from J, leaving 19 bases between them. The germline V gene has CDR1 MGHDK and CDR2 SYGVNS. The CDR3 region is CASHRGGARNEQYF. The DNA of the CDR3 is TGTGCCAGCCATAGGGGGGGGGCGCGAAACGAGCAGTACTTC.

The rearrangement joins TRBV30 to TRBJ1-5; the match to TRBD1 covers 7 bases. This CDR3 is 15 amino acids long. V was clipped by 2 bases and J by 0 bases; unmatched bases: 4. Germline V lookup: CDR1 GTSNPN, CDR2 SVGIG (reference sequence). The chain's CDR3 is CAWSYTGDSNQPQHF. The CDR3, as DNA: TGTGCCTGGAGTTACACAGGGGATAGCAATCAGCCCCAGCATTTT. The full variable domain, with the rest looked up from reference TRBV30 and TRBJ1-5, is SQTIHQWPATLVQPVGSPLSLECTVEGTSNPNLYWYRQAAGRGLQLLFYSVGIGQISSEVPQNLSASRPQDRQFILSSKKLLLSDSGFYLCAWSYTGDSNQPQHFGDGTRLSIL.

The CDR3 coding sequence is TGTGCCAGCAGTTTTAGTTTTGGCGCAGGGGGCTACGAGCAGTACTTC. Its protein product is CASSFSFGAGGYEQYF. This chain connects TRBV27 to TRBJ2-7; the match to TRBD1 covers 7 bases. The CDR3 has 16 amino acids. CDR1 is MNHEY, CDR2 SMNVEV, per germline (reference sequence). The V and J ends lost 3 bases and 3 bases, in that order; junction bases with no gene match: 11.